This T cell receptor (beta chain) was sequenced during a study of T cells in Graves' hyperthyroidism and ophthalmopathy. Study observations and caveats: Clonotypes that were expanded in thyroid above 0.001 mostly appeared in blood too.

Amplification of TCR beta CDR3 regions was performed using RNA transcripts as template. Initially, a first-round RT-PCR of the TCR CDR3 employed the HTBI primer set. TCRdb ran MiXCR on the multiplex PCR reads and lists one entry per CDR3 protein. The repertoire holds around 700,000 distinct CDR3 sequences, with 15% to 20% as singletons. Patients showing uncontrolled infection, other autoimmune disease, pregnancy or lactation were ineligible. In making diagnoses, clinical symptoms, serum thyroxine and TRAb, thyroid ultrasound and orbital computed tomography were all used. The sample of blood was obtained at first hyperthyroidism diagnosis (before any ophthalmopathy symptoms). This clonotype was detected a few times. Its specificity is not known. V lost 3 bases, J lost 0 bases, and 14 bases lay in between. The germline CDR1 and CDR2 sequences are LNHDA and SQIVND (reference sequence). CDR3 length: 17 amino acids.

The specimen was blood. V and J are TRBV19 and TRBJ1-4, with D unresolved. The source is a woman aged 45 to 65 with Graves' hyperthyroidism that later progressed to Graves' ophthalmopathy. The CDR3 spells CASSIPRFTSTNEKLFF. CDR3 nucleotide sequence: TGTGCCAGTAGTATTCCACGGTTTACTTCAACTAATGAAAAACTGTTTTTT.